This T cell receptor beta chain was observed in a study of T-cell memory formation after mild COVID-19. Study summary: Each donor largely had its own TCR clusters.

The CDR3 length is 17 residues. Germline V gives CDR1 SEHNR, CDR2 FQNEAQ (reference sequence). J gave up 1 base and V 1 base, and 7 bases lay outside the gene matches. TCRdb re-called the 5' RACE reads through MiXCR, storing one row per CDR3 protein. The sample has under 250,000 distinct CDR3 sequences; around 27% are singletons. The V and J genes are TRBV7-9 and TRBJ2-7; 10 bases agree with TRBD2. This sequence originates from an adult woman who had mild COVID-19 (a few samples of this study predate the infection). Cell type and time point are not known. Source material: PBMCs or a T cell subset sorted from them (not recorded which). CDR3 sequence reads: CASSLVAGGPLSYEQYF. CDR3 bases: TGTGCCAGCAGCTTAGTAGCGGGAGGACCCTTGTCCTACGAGCAGTACTTC.